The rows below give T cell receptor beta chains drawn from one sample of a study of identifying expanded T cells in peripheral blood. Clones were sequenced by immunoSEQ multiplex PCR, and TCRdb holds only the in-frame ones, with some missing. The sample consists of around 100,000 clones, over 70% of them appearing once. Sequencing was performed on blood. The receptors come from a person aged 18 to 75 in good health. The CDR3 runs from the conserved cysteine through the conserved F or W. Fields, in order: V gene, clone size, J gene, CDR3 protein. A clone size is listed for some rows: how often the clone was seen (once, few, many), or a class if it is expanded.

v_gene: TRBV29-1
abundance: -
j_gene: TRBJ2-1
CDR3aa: CSVEGTSGYNEQFF

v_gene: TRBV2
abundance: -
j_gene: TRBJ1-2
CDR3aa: CASSVAGSAYGYTF

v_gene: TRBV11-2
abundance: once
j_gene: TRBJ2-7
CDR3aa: CASSLGTVYAYEQYF

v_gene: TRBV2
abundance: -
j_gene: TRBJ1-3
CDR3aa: CASRASGNTIYF

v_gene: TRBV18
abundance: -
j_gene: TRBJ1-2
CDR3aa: CASSPIGQGVYGYTF

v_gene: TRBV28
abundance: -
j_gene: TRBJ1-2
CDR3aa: CASSFGQNYGYTF

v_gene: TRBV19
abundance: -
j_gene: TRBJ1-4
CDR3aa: CASSIRGGRNEKLFF

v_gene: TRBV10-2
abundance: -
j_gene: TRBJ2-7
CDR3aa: CASSEETGYSYEQYF

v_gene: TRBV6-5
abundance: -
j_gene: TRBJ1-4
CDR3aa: CASRMGGATNEKLFF

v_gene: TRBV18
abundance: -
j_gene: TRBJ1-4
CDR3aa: CASSPPNAPTNEKLFF

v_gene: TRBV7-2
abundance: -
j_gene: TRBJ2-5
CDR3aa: CASSRAGGGVETQYF

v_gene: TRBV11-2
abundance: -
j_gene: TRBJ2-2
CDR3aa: CASSSLAGGSTGELFF

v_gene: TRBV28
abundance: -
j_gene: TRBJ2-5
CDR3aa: CAIRGAWETQYF

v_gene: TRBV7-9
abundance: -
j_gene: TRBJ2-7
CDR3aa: CASSLNRGQTYEQYF

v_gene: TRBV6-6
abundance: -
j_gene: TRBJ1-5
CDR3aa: CASRTGGNQPQHF

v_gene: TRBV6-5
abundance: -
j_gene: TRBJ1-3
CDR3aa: CASSRDSNSGNTIYF

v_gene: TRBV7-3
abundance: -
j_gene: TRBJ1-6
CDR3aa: CASSLRGGNSPLHF

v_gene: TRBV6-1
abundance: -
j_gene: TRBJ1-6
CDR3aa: CASSVGRSNSPLHF

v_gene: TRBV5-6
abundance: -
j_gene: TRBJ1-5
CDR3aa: CASSLGTTPSNQPQHF